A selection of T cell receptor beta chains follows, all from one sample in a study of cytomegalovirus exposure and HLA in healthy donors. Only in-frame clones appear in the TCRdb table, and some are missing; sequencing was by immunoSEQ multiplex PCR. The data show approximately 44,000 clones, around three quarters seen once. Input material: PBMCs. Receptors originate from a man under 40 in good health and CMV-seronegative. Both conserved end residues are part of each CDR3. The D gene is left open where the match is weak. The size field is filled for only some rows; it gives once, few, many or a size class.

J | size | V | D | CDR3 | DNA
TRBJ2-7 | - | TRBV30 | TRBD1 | CASLQGAGYEQYF | TGTGCCTCCCTTCAGGGGGCAGGCTACGAGCAGTACTTC
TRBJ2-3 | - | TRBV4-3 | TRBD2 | CASSQTSGYTDTQYF | TGCGCCAGCAGCCAAACTAGCGGGTACACAGATACGCAGTATTTT
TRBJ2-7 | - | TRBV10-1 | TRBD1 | CASADTGTGVSEQYF | TGCGCCAGCGCCGACACCGGGACAGGGGTCTCTGAGCAGTACTTC
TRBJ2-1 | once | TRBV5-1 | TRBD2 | CASSWGLAENNEQFF | TGCGCCAGCAGCTGGGGACTAGCGGAAAACAATGAGCAGTTCTTC
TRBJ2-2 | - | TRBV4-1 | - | CASSQEVTFVRTGELFF | TGCGCCAGCAGCCAAGAAGTCACATTCGTTCGCACCGGGGAGCTGTTTTTT
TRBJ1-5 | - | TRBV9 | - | CASSAGGGGQLNQPQHF | TGTGCCAGCAGCGCGGGCGGGGGGGGACAACTGAATCAGCCCCAGCATTTT
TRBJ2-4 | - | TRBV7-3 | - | CASSPRQGRGDIQYF | TGTGCCAGCAGCCCGCGACAGGGGAGGGGTGACATTCAGTACTTC
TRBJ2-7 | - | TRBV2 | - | CASSDRGGEQYF | TGTGCCAGCAGTGATAGGGGGGGCGAGCAGTACTTC
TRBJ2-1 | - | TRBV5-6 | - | CASSVSIVDNEQFF | TGTGCCAGCAGCGTTAGCATAGTTGACAATGAGCAGTTCTTC
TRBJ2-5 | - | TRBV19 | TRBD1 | CASSTQGAQETQYF | TGTGCCAGTAGTACCCAGGGGGCACAAGAGACCCAGTACTTC
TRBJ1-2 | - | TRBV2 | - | CASIYTNYGGYTF | TGTGCCAGCATTTACACGAACTATGGAGGCTACACCTTC
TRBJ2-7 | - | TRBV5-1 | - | CASSLQGISSYEQYF | TGCGCCAGCAGCTTGCAGGGGATCAGCTCCTACGAGCAGTACTTC
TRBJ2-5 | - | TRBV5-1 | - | CASSPASRQTQYF | TGCGCCAGCAGCCCGGCTAGCAGGCAGACCCAGTACTTC
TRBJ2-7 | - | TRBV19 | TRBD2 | CASSTTSGSYEQYF | TGTGCCAGTAGTACGACTAGCGGATCCTACGAGCAGTACTTC
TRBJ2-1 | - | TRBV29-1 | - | CSVEAASSYNEQFF | TGCAGCGTTGAGGCCGCAAGCTCCTACAATGAGCAGTTCTTC
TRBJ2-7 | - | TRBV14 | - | CASSQEVPKAEQYF | TGTGCCAGCAGCCAAGAGGTCCCTAAAGCGGAGCAGTACTTC
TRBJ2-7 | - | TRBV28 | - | CATATGVPYEQYF | TGTGCCACCGCGACAGGAGTCCCCTACGAGCAGTACTTC
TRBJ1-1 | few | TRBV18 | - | CASSPLGGSEAFF | TGTGCCAGCTCACCCTTAGGGGGTTCTGAAGCTTTCTTT
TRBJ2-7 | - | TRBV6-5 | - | CASSYVEGSYEQYF | TGTGCCAGCAGTTACGTGGAGGGCTCCTACGAGCAGTACTTC
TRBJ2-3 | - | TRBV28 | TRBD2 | CASSPPGLAQGTDTQYF | TGTGCCAGCAGTCCACCAGGACTAGCGCAAGGCACAGATACGCAGTATTTT
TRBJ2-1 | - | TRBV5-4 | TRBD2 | CASSLGLAGWEEQFF | TGTGCCAGCAGCCTGGGACTAGCGGGTTGGGAGGAGCAGTTCTTC
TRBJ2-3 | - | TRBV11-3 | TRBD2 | CASSPQPAGARVTQYF | TGTGCCAGCAGCCCGCAACCAGCGGGAGCGAGAGTTACGCAGTATTTT
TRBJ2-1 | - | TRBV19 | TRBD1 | CASSIIGDRRGNEQFF | TGTGCCAGTAGTATAATTGGGGACAGGAGGGGGAATGAGCAGTTCTTC
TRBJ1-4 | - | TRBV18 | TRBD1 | CASSHKTGSNEKLFF | TGTGCCAGCTCACACAAGACAGGGTCTAATGAAAAACTGTTTTTT
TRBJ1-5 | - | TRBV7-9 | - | CSSSVQGQPQHF | TGTTCCAGCAGCGTACAGGGCCAGCCCCAGCATTTT
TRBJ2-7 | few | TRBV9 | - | CASSPQGFPYEQYF | TGTGCCAGCAGCCCGCAGGGGTTTCCCTACGAGCAGTACTTC
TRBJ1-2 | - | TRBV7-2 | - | CASSLRGSGGIYGYTF | TGTGCCAGCAGCTTAAGGGGCTCCGGAGGGATCTATGGCTACACCTTC
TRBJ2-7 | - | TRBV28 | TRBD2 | CASSFSLAGLTYEQYF | TGTGCCAGCAGTTTTAGCCTAGCGGGGCTAACCTACGAGCAGTACTTC
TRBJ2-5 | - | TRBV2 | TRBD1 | CASRILQGAGQETQYF | TGTGCCAGCAGGATACTACAGGGGGCAGGTCAAGAGACCCAGTACTTC
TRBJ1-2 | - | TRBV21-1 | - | CANGPRGGRDIPNYGYTF | TGTGCCAATGGGCCCCGGGGGGGCAGGGATATCCCTAACTATGGCTACACCTTC
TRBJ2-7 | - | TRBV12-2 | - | CASRPRSEVLSYEQYF | TGTGCAAGTCGCCCTCGTTCGGAGGTATTGTCCTACGAGCAGTACTTC
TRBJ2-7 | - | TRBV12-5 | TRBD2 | CASAFLGLADNYEQYF | TGTGCTAGTGCCTTTCTAGGACTAGCGGACAACTACGAGCAGTACTTC
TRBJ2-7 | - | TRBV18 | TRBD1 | CASSDGQGAYEQYF | TGTGCCAGCTCCGACGGACAGGGGGCGTACGAGCAGTACTTC
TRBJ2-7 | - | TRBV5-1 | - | CASSLPRTETYEQYF | TGCGCCAGCAGCTTGCCTAGGACAGAGACCTACGAGCAGTACTTC
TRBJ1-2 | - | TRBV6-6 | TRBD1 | CASSYSDRGYGYTF | TGTGCCAGCAGTTACTCCGACAGGGGCTATGGCTACACCTTC
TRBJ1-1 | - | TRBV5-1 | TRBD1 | CASSWDRGGGTEAFF | TGCGCCAGCAGCTGGGACAGGGGAGGCGGCACTGAAGCTTTCTTT
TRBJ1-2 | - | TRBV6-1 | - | CASSGYADYGYTF | TGTGCCAGCAGTGGTTACGCGGACTATGGCTACACCTTC
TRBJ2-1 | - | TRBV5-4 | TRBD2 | CASSGWEGSYNEQFF | TGTGCCAGCAGCGGCTGGGAGGGGTCCTACAATGAGCAGTTCTTC
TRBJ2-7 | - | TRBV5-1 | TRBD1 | CASSLGTGDAYEQYF | TGCGCCAGCAGCTTGGGTACAGGGGACGCGTACGAGCAGTACTTC
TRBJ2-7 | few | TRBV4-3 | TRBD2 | CASSQDNPGGYEQYF | TGCGCCAGCAGCCAAGACAATCCGGGGGGCTACGAGCAGTACTTC
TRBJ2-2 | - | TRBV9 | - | CASSVTVTGELFF | TGTGCCAGCAGCGTGACAGTCACCGGGGAGCTGTTTTTT
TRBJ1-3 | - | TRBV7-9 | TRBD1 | CASSWGQPSSGNTIYF | TGTGCCAGCAGCTGGGGACAGCCAAGCTCTGGAAACACCATATATTTT
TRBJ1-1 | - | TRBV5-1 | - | CASSPAQANTEAFF | TGCGCCAGCAGCCCCGCACAGGCGAACACTGAAGCTTTCTTT
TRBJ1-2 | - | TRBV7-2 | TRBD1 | CASSPAMGQGSGYTF | TGTGCCAGCAGCCCCGCTATGGGACAGGGTTCTGGCTACACCTTC